Presented here are 27 T cell receptor beta chains from one specimen sequenced in a study of blood T cell repertoires in COVID-19. Some clones are missing from TCRdb's copy, which holds only in-frame ones; the method was immunoSEQ multiplex PCR. The sample includes about 370,000 clones, 80% to 90% of them seen just once. The sample consisted of PBMCs or T cells enriched from blood (not recorded which). All receptors derive from a man between 18 and 35 years old who had recovered from COVID-19.

The chain combines TRBV5-8 with TRBJ1-2; D not certain. Looked up from germline, CDR1 is SGHTS and CDR2 is YDEGEE. V dropped 4 bases and J dropped 1 base, with 26 bases sitting between them. The CDR3 loop spans 19 amino acids. The CDR3 DNA is TGTGCCAGCAGCCGACCGTACCGGACGACGGAGGCGTATAACTATGGCTACACCTTC. Translating it yields CASSRPYRTTEAYNYGYTF.

The CDR3 here is CASSSRTSTDTQYF. In DNA form, the CDR3 reads TGTGCCAGCAGCTCCAGGACTAGCACAGATACGCAGTATTTT. The chain joins TRBV7-2 to TRBJ2-3; TRBD2 might be the D (5 bases). The CDR3 contains 14 residues. V lost 4 bases and J 0 bases, leaving 8 bases between the germline ends. Germline CDR1 and CDR2: SGHTA and FQGNSA.

The V call is TRBV29-1, the J call TRBJ1-5; perhaps TRBD1 as D (5 bases). Between the trimmed V and J ends, which lost 4 bases and 4 bases, there was a span of 11 bases. CDR3 length: 13 residues. From germline, CDR1 is SQVTM and CDR2 ANQGSEA. In nucleotides, the CDR3 is TGCAGCGTTGTGGAGGGGTTGAATCAGCCCCAGCATTTT. It specifies CSVVEGLNQPQHF.

This chain joins TRBV15 and TRBJ2-1; D unclear. Deletions cut 3 bases from V and 6 bases from J, with 6 bases between. Germline assignment: CDR1 LNHNV and CDR2 YYDKDF (reference sequence). CDR3 length: 12 residues. CDR3 coding DNA: TGTGCCACCAGCAGGAGTGGCAATGAGCAGTTCTTC. Translating gives CATSRSGNEQFF.

This chain connects TRBV7-5 to TRBJ2-2; the D call in the table, TRBD1, was not verified against the DNA. TRBV7-5 is recorded as a pseudogene. There are 17 residues in the CDR3. The CDR3 is CVRSSHTHRSQTGELFF. The CDR3 bases are TGTGTCAGAAGCTCCCACACCCACAGGAGCCAAACCGGGGAGCTGTTTTTT.

This sequence joins TRBV15 and TRBJ1-2; D may be TRBD1 (5 bases). The CDR3 has 17 residues. The ends were cut back, 0 bases at V and 0 bases at J, with 14 bases in the middle. From germline, CDR1 is LNHNV and CDR2 YYDKDF (reference sequence). CDR3 protein: CATSRDAGYLANYGYTF. DNA for the CDR3: TGTGCCACCAGCAGAGATGCAGGGTACTTAGCTAACTATGGCTACACCTTC. The whole variable domain, remainder taken from reference TRBV15 and TRBJ1-2, is DAMVIQNPRYQVTQFGKPVTLSCSQTLNHNVMYWYQQKSSQAPKLLFHYYDKDFNNEADTPDNFQSRRPNTSFCFLDIRSPGLGDTAMYLCATSRDAGYLANYGYTFGSGTRLTVV.

The chain links TRBV18 to TRBJ2-2; 10 positions agree with TRBD1. Germline lookup yields CDR1 KGHSH and CDR2 LQKENI. Germline trimming cut 3 bases from V and 4 bases from J; bases unmatched to any gene: 2. This CDR3 comprises 15 residues. The CDR3 region is CASSPGTGVTGELFF. The DNA of the CDR3 is TGTGCCAGCTCACCTGGGACAGGGGTCACCGGGGAGCTGTTTTTT. Filled out from reference TRBV18 and TRBJ2-2, the complete variable domain reads NAGVMQNPRHLVRRRGQEARLRCSPMKGHSHVYWYRQLPEEGLKFMVYLQKENIIDESGMPKERFSAEFPKEGPSILRIQQVVRGDSAAYFCASSPGTGVTGELFFGEGSRLTVL.

This chain joins TRBV3-1 (or the pseudogene TRBV3-2) and TRBJ1-2; D is undetermined. Germline CDR1 reads LGHDT; CDR2 reads YNNKEL (reference sequence). The CDR3 loop spans 15 amino acids. V was trimmed by 0 bases and J by 2 bases, leaving 10 bases between them. The CDR3 DNA is TGTGCCAGCAGCCAAGAGGATACCGGGAACTATGGCTACACCTTC. It translates to CASSQEDTGNYGYTF.

The genes are TRBV18 and TRBJ1-5; tentatively, D is TRBD1 (6 bases). V shed 5 bases and J shed 1 base, with 9 bases lying between them. There are 14 residues in the CDR3. CDR1 KGHSH and CDR2 LQKENI come from the germline V gene. The CDR3 DNA follows: TGTGCCAGCTCAATAGGGGGAAGCAATCAGCCCCAGCATTTT. Translated: CASSIGGSNQPQHF.

The chain carries TRBV19 and TRBJ1-1; weak D call: TRBD1 (5 bases). The length of the CDR3 is 16 residues. CDR1 is LNHDA and CDR2 is SQIVND in the germline V gene (reference sequence). With 6 bases removed from V and 1 base from J, the gap between germline ends came to 18 bases. In DNA, the CDR3 is TGTGCCAGTAGCCGCACCCTCACAGGTGAGAACACTGAAGCTTTCTTT. Translation gives CASSRTLTGENTEAFF.

The gene calls are TRBV19 and TRBJ1-4; D remains unclear. This CDR3 spans 15 amino acids. The germline V gene encodes CDR1 LNHDA and CDR2 SQIVND (reference sequence). V was pared by 7 bases and J by 8 bases, with 20 bases between. Written as DNA, the CDR3 is TGTGCCAGTAAGCAACGGGCAGAATCGGGGGAAAAACTGTTTTTT. Its protein product is CASKQRAESGEKLFF.

The chain carries TRBV27 and TRBJ1-1; 8 bases are shared with TRBD1. The CDR3 totals 14 residues. Trimming took 5 bases from V and 7 from J; bases not matched to a gene: 9. From germline, CDR1 is MNHEY and CDR2 SMNVEV (reference sequence). The CDR3 loop reads CASSAYRGGGEAFF. The CDR3 bases are TGTGCCAGCAGTGCATACAGGGGGGGAGGTGAAGCTTTCTTT.

This chain connects TRBV27 to TRBJ2-2; TRBD2 matches at 7 bases. The CDR3 loop spans 15 amino acids. V trimming: 2 bases; J trimming: 6 bases; junction bases outside the gene matches: 6. The germline V gene encodes CDR1 MNHEY and CDR2 SMNVEV (reference sequence). CDR3 bases: TGTGCCAGCAGTTTAGTGGGAGGGCCTTCCGGGGAGCTGTTTTTT. Translation: CASSLVGGPSGELFF.

This clone was detected a few times. CDR3 nucleotide sequence: TGTGCCAGCAGCGTTCCGGGCGCGGGGGAGGGCGAGCAGTACTTC. It yields the protein CASSVPGAGEGEQYF. The chain employs TRBV5-4 and TRBJ2-7; 7 bases align to TRBD2. Germline CDR1 reads SGHNT; CDR2 reads YYREEE (reference sequence). The J segment lost 6 bases and the V segment lost 4 bases, leaving 13 bases of the junction unmatched. The CDR3 is 15 amino acids.

The chain couples TRBV18 to TRBJ2-3; 9 bases align to TRBD2. This CDR3 has 15 amino acids. Per germline, CDR1 KGHSH and CDR2 LQKENI. The junction had 3 bases not matched to a gene; V was cut back by 3 bases and J by 2 bases. DNA of the CDR3: TGTGCCAGCTCACCGACTAGCGGACCCACAGATACGCAGTATTTT. Amino acid sequence: CASSPTSGPTDTQYF. The full variable domain, completed using reference TRBV18 and TRBJ2-3, is NAGVMQNPRHLVRRRGQEARLRCSPMKGHSHVYWYRQLPEEGLKFMVYLQKENIIDESGMPKERFSAEFPKEGPSILRIQQVVRGDSAAYFCASSPTSGPTDTQYFGPGTRLTVL.

The chain links TRBV2 to TRBJ1-4; no firm D call. The CDR3 loop spans 15 amino acids. V dropped 8 bases and J dropped 0 bases, with 13 bases sitting between them. The germline gives CDR1 SNHLY, CDR2 FYNNEI. The CDR3 DNA sequence: TGTGCCAGCTCGGAGGGTTTCGCAACTAATGAAAAACTGTTTTTT. This sequence encodes CASSEGFATNEKLFF. Combining the CDR3 with reference TRBV2 and TRBJ1-4 gives the whole variable domain EPEVTQTPSHQVTQMGQEVILRCVPISNHLYFYWYRQILGQKVEFLVSFYNNEISEKSEIFDDQFSVERPDGSNFTLKIRSTKLEDSAMYFCASSEGFATNEKLFFGSGTQLSVL.

The chain carries TRBV5-6 and TRBJ1-5; TRBD1 aligns across 8 bases. Germline values: CDR1 SGHDT, CDR2 YYEEEE. V shed 1 base and J 3 bases; nucleotides not matched to a gene: 3. This CDR3 is built from 15 residues. CDR3: CASSLHRGFNQPQHF. DNA for the CDR3: TGTGCCAGCAGCTTGCACAGGGGGTTCAATCAGCCCCAGCATTTT.

In its sample, this clone was seen once. The V call is TRBV19, the J call TRBJ1-5, with D perhaps TRBD1 (5 bases). CDR1 LNHDA and CDR2 SQIVND come from the germline V gene (reference sequence). This CDR3 has 13 residues. Deletions cut 3 bases from V and 6 bases from J, with 9 bases between. CDR3 DNA: TGTGCCAGTAGTATGACAGCCCTTCAGCCCCAGCATTTT. This sequence encodes CASSMTALQPQHF.

V gene TRBV3-1 (or the pseudogene TRBV3-2) combines with J gene TRBJ2-2; maybe TRBD1 (5 bases). Germline lookup yields CDR1 LGHDT and CDR2 YNNKEL (reference sequence). The CDR3 is made up of 18 amino acids. Trimming took off 3 bases at V and 0 bases at J, with 17 bases between the two ends. The CDR3 DNA follows: TGTGCCAGCAGCCACCCGGCCCGACAGCTAGCGAACACCGGGGAGCTGTTTTTT. It translates to CASSHPARQLANTGELFF.

In its sample, this clone was seen a few times. The V call is TRBV5-6, the J call TRBJ2-7; the match to TRBD1 covers 8 bases. This CDR3 is 14 amino acids long. Trimming removed 2 bases from V and 2 bases from J; junction bases left unmatched: 3. Germline V gene lookup returns CDR1 SGHDT and CDR2 YYEEEE. The CDR3: CASSLQGVPYEQYF. The CDR3, as DNA: TGTGCCAGCAGCTTACAGGGGGTCCCCTACGAGCAGTACTTC.

The rearrangement links TRBV25-1 to TRBJ1-2; weak D call: TRBD1 (5 bases). V was cut by 6 bases and J by 3 bases, with 8 bases left in between. The CDR3 runs 12 residues. Looked up from germline, CDR1 is MGHDK and CDR2 is SYGVNS. CDR3 in DNA: TGTGCCAGCAGCTGGGGCGACTATGGCTACACCTTC. It specifies CASSWGDYGYTF.

This chain joins TRBV13 and TRBJ1-2; 8 bases agree with TRBD1. The CDR3 loop spans 16 amino acids. Losses at the gene ends were 4 bases for V and 8 bases for J; bases not matched to a gene: 15. Germline values: CDR1 PRHDT, CDR2 FYEKMQ (reference sequence). The CDR3 DNA is TGTGCCAGCAGCTCGACCACCGACAGGGGCATGGGGGGCTACACCTTC. Its translation: CASSSTTDRGMGGYTF.

CDR3 protein: CASSIGTAPGTDTQYF. CDR3 nucleotides: TGTGCCAGTAGTATAGGAACAGCCCCTGGCACAGATACGCAGTATTTT. V and J are TRBV19 and TRBJ2-3, with D unresolved. This CDR3 comprises 16 residues. The ends were cut back, 1 base at V and 1 base at J, with 12 bases in the middle. Germline CDR1 reads LNHDA; CDR2 reads SQIVND (reference sequence).

This rearrangement joins TRBV11-3 to TRBJ1-6; 8 bases are shared with TRBD1. This CDR3 is 15 amino acids long. Germline V lookup: CDR1 SGHNT, CDR2 YENEEA. V shed 6 bases and J 11 bases; nucleotides not matched to a gene: 12. In nucleotides, the CDR3 is TGTGCCAGCAGTATTAGACAGGGGCTCTTAGCACCCCTCCACTTT. It yields the protein CASSIRQGLLAPLHF.

As to this clone: The same CDR3 also results from other DNA sequences found in this sample. This sequence joins TRBV28 and TRBJ1-5, with D perhaps matching TRBD1 (5 bases). CDR1 and CDR2 (germline): MDHEN, SYDVKM. The CDR3 runs to 12 residues. V was pared by 6 bases and J by 5 bases, with 8 bases between. CDR3 nucleotide sequence: TGTGCCAGCAGGGGGGGGGATCAGCCCCAGCATTTT. Translated: CASRGGDQPQHF.

This clone was recorded once. The chain links TRBV6-5 to TRBJ1-5; D is ambiguous. V was clipped by 8 bases and J by 1 base, with 9 bases between them. The CDR3 length is 13 residues. Per the germline V gene, CDR1 is MNHEY and CDR2 is SVGAGI. The CDR3 spells CASAAGSNQPQHF. As DNA, the CDR3 is TGTGCCAGCGCGGCCGGCAGCAATCAGCCCCAGCATTTT.

The chain carries TRBV6-1 and TRBJ2-5, with D uncertain. The germline V gene has CDR1 MNHNS and CDR2 SASEGT. V was clipped by 2 bases and J by 2 bases, with 9 bases between them. This CDR3 region has 14 residues. CDR3 DNA sequence: TGTGCCAGCAGTGAATTGCCAGGTCAAGAGACCCAGTACTTC. It yields the protein CASSELPGQETQYF.